The source of this T cell receptor beta chain is a study of early T cells in non-severe SARS-CoV-2 infection. Study details: Chains were not paired, and sequencing was done on bulk RNA from unsorted whole blood. Notes on the study in general: VDJdb-based matching was biased toward anti-spike CD8 responses and missed private and CD4 specificities.

Separate cDNA molecules each had unique molecular identifiers attached to them. Each CDR3 protein is one row after TCRdb ran MiXCR on the 5' RACE reads. The sample lists about 58,000 distinct CDR3 sequences; approximately 13% were seen once. This CDR3 spans 12 amino acids. Germline CDR1 MDHEN, CDR2 SYDVKM. Trimming shortened V by 4 bases and J by 5 bases, and 9 bases separated the two germline ends. A note on this clonotype: The target antigen is unknown.

The rearrangement joins TRBV28 to TRBJ2-7; the D is unclear. Sequenced sample: whole blood. The sequence was collected from an adult who was a healthcare worker with PCR-confirmed SARS-CoV-2 infection or an uninfected control (not recorded which). CDR3 nucleotides: TGTGCCAGCAGTTCTGGGTCGGACGAGCAGTACTTC. Protein sequence: CASSSGSDEQYF.